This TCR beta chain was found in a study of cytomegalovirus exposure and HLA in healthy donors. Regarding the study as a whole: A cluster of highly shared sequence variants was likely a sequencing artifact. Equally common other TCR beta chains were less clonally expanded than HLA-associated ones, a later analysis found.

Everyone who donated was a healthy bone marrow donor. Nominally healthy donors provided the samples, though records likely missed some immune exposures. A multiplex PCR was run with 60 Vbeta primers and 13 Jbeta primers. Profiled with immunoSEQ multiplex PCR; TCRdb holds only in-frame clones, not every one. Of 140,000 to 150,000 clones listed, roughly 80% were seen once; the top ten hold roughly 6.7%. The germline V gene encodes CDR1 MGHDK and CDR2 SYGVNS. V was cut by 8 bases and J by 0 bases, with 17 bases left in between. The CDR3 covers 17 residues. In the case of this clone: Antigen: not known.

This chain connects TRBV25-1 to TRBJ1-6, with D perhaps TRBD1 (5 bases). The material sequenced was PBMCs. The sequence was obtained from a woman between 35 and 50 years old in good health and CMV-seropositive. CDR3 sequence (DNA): TGTGCCAGCCAGCAAACAGGTGCCAGCTCCTATAATTCACCCCTCCACTTT. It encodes CASQQTGASSYNSPLHF.